These T cell receptor beta chains were read from a single sample in a study of CD8 T cells in ankylosing spondylitis. TCRdb reprocessed the 5' RACE reads with MiXCR, giving one entry per CDR3 protein. Of roughly 180,000 distinct CDR3 sequences in the sample, 9.5% to 15% are singletons; the top ten hold about 15%. Sample: blood, either unsorted or a sorted T cell fraction (not recorded which). The receptors stem from a male donor with ankylosing spondylitis or in good health (not recorded which). The CDR3 runs from the conserved cysteine through the conserved F or W.

>TRBJ2-1|TRBV20-1
CSARYTSGRVNEQFF
>TRBJ2-5|TRBV12-3/TRBV12-4
CASSDRTVQETQYF
>TRBJ2-6|TRBV7-8
CASSLGTTDSISGANVLTF
>TRBJ2-3|TRBV20-1
CSATGPTDTQYF
>TRBJ2-7|TRBV10-3
CAISEEDEQYF
>TRBJ2-3|TRBV9
CASSVLGDTQYF
>TRBJ2-3|TRBV7-8
CASSLRLVETQYF
>TRBJ1-5|TRBV19
CASSTPPGTGSYSNQPQHF
>TRBJ2-1|TRBV6-5
CASSYSRGNEQFF
>TRBJ1-1|TRBV5-1
CASSLFGENTEAFF
>TRBJ2-1|TRBV15
CATWDEYNEQFF
>TRBJ2-7|TRBV5-1
CASSLAGTVYEQYF
>TRBJ1-1|TRBV7-9
CASTFLSGGGTEAFF
>TRBJ2-7|TRBV4-2
CASSARYRGEQYF
>TRBJ2-3|TRBV9
CASSVGSRSTDTQYF
>TRBJ2-1|TRBV11-2
CASSPRTSGRIHNEQFF
>TRBJ1-2|TRBV10-2
CASSPDREYGYTF
>TRBJ2-7|TRBV5-6
CASSLDRRNEQYF
>TRBJ1-1|TRBV4-1
CASSQDLGFDTEAFF
>TRBJ1-5|TRBV7-6
CASSLTDSPSQPQHF
>TRBJ1-1|TRBV18
CASSAEMNTEAFF
>TRBJ2-2|TRBV15
CATSSPASGSTGELFF
>TRBJ2-7|TRBV5-6
CASSLPSGFEQYF
>TRBJ2-1|TRBV29-1
CSVEGGRNSYNEQFF
>TRBJ1-2|TRBV9
CASSTRTEANYGYTF
>TRBJ2-2|TRBV24-1
CATSEGRMGTGELFF
>TRBJ2-1|TRBV4-1
CASSHKGLAPGDEQFF
>TRBJ1-4|TRBV6-1
CASRSDSGATNEKLFF
>TRBJ2-7|TRBV3-1
CASSQDGRGLEEQYF
>TRBJ2-7|TRBV5-6
CASSCLDRGYEQYF
>TRBJ2-7|TRBV7-9
CASSSSSSGDRYEQYF
>TRBJ2-7|TRBV9
CASSDPRDRDSYEQYF
>TRBJ1-2|TRBV11-2
CASSLTGLEGYTF
>TRBJ2-5|TRBV7-9
CASSLRQGGETQYF
>TRBJ2-1|TRBV4-1
CASSQAPLGQNEQFF
>TRBJ2-2|TRBV11-1
CASSPGRRGWEDTGELFF
>TRBJ1-5|TRBV5-1
CASSSGIGQPQHF
>TRBJ2-2|TRBV20-1
CSARDVGANANTGELFF
>TRBJ1-1|TRBV12-3/TRBV12-4
CASSTGTVNTEAFF
>TRBJ2-5|TRBV12-5
CASGFFVGDRETSGLRETQYF
>TRBJ2-1|TRBV2
CASSEGGGAYEQFF
>TRBJ2-5|TRBV20-1
CSVLQGAEPLSYQETQYF
>TRBJ2-3|TRBV12-3/TRBV12-4
CASRWTSGDRDTQYF
>TRBJ2-5|TRBV6-1
CASRGRRHQETQYF
>TRBJ1-2|TRBV7-6
CASSVGSGNLPYYGYTF
>TRBJ1-1|TRBV29-1
CSVVEGGTEAFF